The 17 T cell receptor beta chains below were found in one sample sequenced in a study of shared clonotypes between healthy human individuals. Data came from immunoSEQ multiplex PCR; TCRdb stores just in-frame clones and leaves some out. The sample includes more than 1 million clones, approximately 78% seen only once; the top ten take roughly 0.56%. The specimen sequenced was memory CD4+ T cells from PBMCs. The subset denotes: CD45RA-negative fraction. These receptors were obtained from a man between 18 and 29 years old in good health. Some clones in this sample may be carry-over from other donors' samples.

This clone came up a few times. The gene calls are TRBV27 and TRBJ1-1; 7 bases line up with TRBD1. The CDR3 contains 14 residues. Germline loops: CDR1 MNHEY, CDR2 SMNVEV (reference sequence). The J segment lost 4 bases and the V segment lost 4 bases, leaving 6 bases of the junction unmatched. The CDR3 loop is CASSSPAGGTEAFF. CDR3 bases: TGTGCCAGCAGTTCGCCGGCAGGGGGCACTGAAGCTTTCTTT.

The rearrangement links TRBV28 to TRBJ2-7, with D unresolved. V was clipped by 0 bases and J by 4 bases, with 1 base between them. Germline V gene lookup returns CDR1 MDHEN and CDR2 SYDVKM. CDR3 length equals 11 residues. In DNA, the CDR3 is TGTGCCAGCAGTTTATGGTACGAGCAGTACTTC. Protein sequence: CASSLWYEQYF.

V is TRBV7-9 and J is TRBJ2-2; 7 bases line up with TRBD1. The CDR3 sequence is 15 residues long. The V gene end was trimmed by 1 base and the J gene end by 4 bases; junction bases not matched to a gene: 3. Germline lookup yields CDR1 SEHNR and CDR2 FQNEAQ (reference sequence). The CDR3 DNA follows: TGTGCCAGCAGCTTAGAGGGGGCGTTCACCGGGGAGCTGTTTTTT. Translated: CASSLEGAFTGELFF.

The V gene is TRBV10-2, the J gene TRBJ2-7; 10 positions agree with TRBD2. The J segment lost 2 bases and the V segment lost 3 bases, leaving 13 bases of the junction unmatched. The CDR3 totals 18 residues. CDR1 and CDR2 from the germline V gene are WSHSY and SAAADI. CDR3 DNA: TGCGCCAGCAGTGATCCCCCCCAGAGACTAGCGGGCCCCTACGAGCAGTACTTC. Its protein product is CASSDPPQRLAGPYEQYF.

The V call is TRBV12-5, the J call TRBJ2-3, with D unresolved. Trimming removed 4 bases at V and 6 bases at J, with 5 bases between. Germline values: CDR1 LGHNT, CDR2 FRNRAP. CDR3 length: 11 amino acids. CDR3 DNA: TGTGCTAGTGGTTCGTTGGATACGCAGTATTTT. Translation gives CASGSLDTQYF. The full variable domain, with the rest looked up from reference TRBV12-5 and TRBJ2-3, is DARVTQTPRHKVTEMGQEVTMRCQPILGHNTVFWYRQTMMQGLELLAYFRNRAPLDDSGMPKDRFSAEMPDATLATLKIQPSEPRDSAVYFCASGSLDTQYFGPGTRLTVL.

The V gene is TRBV6-1, the J gene TRBJ1-2; 7 bases match TRBD1. CDR1 is MNHNS, CDR2 SASEGT, per germline. This CDR3 is built from 13 residues. The V and J ends lost 10 bases and 7 bases, in that order; junction bases with no gene match: 12. Here the CDR3 reads CATCIQGNLGYTF. The DNA for the CDR3 is TGTGCCACCTGTATACAGGGGAATCTTGGCTACACCTTC.

The chain has TRBV18 and TRBJ1-1, with D maybe TRBD1 (6 bases). The germline V and J ends were trimmed by 0 bases and 4 bases, with 21 bases remaining between them. CDR3 length equals 18 residues. Germline lookup yields CDR1 KGHSH and CDR2 LQKENI. The CDR3 DNA is TGTGCCAGCTCACCACCGACGAGGGGCGGGGGCGAGGGCACTGAAGCTTTCTTT. Its protein product is CASSPPTRGGGEGTEAFF.

The chain combines TRBV21-1 with TRBJ1-1. TRBV21-1 counts as a pseudogene. The CDR3 runs to 13 residues. The CDR3 DNA is TGTGCCAGCGAGGGACTCGGGGGGACTGAAGCTTTCTTT. It translates to CASEGLGGTEAFF.

The chain carries TRBV21-1 and TRBJ1-2. TRBV21-1 is marked as a pseudogene. The CDR3 totals 15 residues. The CDR3 loop reads CASGTAGPTNYGYTF. CDR3 DNA sequence: TGTGCCAGCGGGACCGCGGGCCCTACTAACTATGGCTACACCTTC.

V usage is TRBV7-9 and J usage is TRBJ1-1; a weak D match, TRBD1 (5 bases). Germline assignment: CDR1 SEHNR and CDR2 FQNEAQ (reference sequence). This CDR3 is 15 amino acids long. V was cut by 3 bases and J by 2 bases, with 13 bases left in between. CDR3 sequence: CASSFTWWGNTEAFF. The CDR3 region has the DNA TGTGCCAGCAGCTTTACCTGGTGGGGCAACACTGAAGCTTTCTTT.

The chain links TRBV27 to TRBJ2-3, with D perhaps TRBD1 (6 bases). The CDR3 covers 19 residues. Trimming stripped 1 base from V and 3 bases from J, with 23 bases between. Looked up from germline, CDR1 is MNHEY and CDR2 is SMNVEV (reference sequence). CDR3 loop: CASSLFNWGGGHPTDTQYF. CDR3 DNA: TGTGCCAGCAGTTTATTTAATTGGGGTGGGGGACACCCGACAGATACGCAGTATTTT.

This clone has a handful of counts. The DNA of the CDR3 is TGTGCCAGCAGCGTCCGAGGCGGAGCCACCTACGAGCAGTACTTC. The encoded protein is CASSVRGGATYEQYF. V gene TRBV9 combines with J gene TRBJ2-7; no firm D call. This CDR3 contains 15 residues. Trimming removed 2 bases at V and 2 bases at J, with 14 bases between. Germline V gene sequence: CDR1 SGDLS, CDR2 YYNGEE.

CDR3 nucleotides: TGTGCCAGCAGCTTGGGGCAAGGGGATGGCTACACCTTC. It encodes CASSLGQGDGYTF. The V and J genes are TRBV5-4 and TRBJ1-2, with TRBD1 as a possible D gene (5 bases). CDR1 and CDR2 (germline): SGHNT, YYREEE (reference sequence). Trimming took 0 bases from V and 6 from J, leaving 9 bases between them. This CDR3 spans 13 amino acids.

This clone came up once. V and J are TRBV11-2 and TRBJ2-7, with 7 bases identical to TRBD1. This CDR3 has 15 residues. Germline V gene lookup returns CDR1 SGHAT and CDR2 FQNNGV. V shed 4 bases, J shed 1 base, and the junction held 7 bases outside the gene matches. CDR3 nucleotides: TGTGCCAGCAGCTACAGGGGTCGTGGGTCCTACGAGCAGTACTTC. Translated: CASSYRGRGSYEQYF.

The V call is TRBV11-2, the J call TRBJ2-3; possible D gene TRBD1, 6 bases. Trimming shortened V by 5 bases and J by 5 bases, and 14 bases separated the two germline ends. The CDR3 sequence is 14 residues long. The germline V gene encodes CDR1 SGHAT and CDR2 FQNNGV. The CDR3 loop reads CASSTPTQGDTQYF. The CDR3 DNA is TGTGCCAGCAGCACGCCCACACAGGGAGATACGCAGTATTTT.

The rearrangement uses TRBV15 and TRBJ2-5; D unclear. CDR1 and CDR2 (germline): LNHNV, YYDKDF (reference sequence). The CDR3 extends over 13 amino acids. Trimming removed 5 bases from V and 1 base from J, with 8 bases in between. This CDR3 reads CATSPIFQETQYF. In DNA form, the CDR3 reads TGTGCCACCAGCCCGATATTCCAAGAGACCCAGTACTTC.

This clone occurred once. The genes are TRBV6-1 and TRBJ1-3; the match to TRBD1 covers 8 bases. The V segment lost 5 bases and the J segment 2 bases; nucleotides outside the gene matches: 5. Germline V lookup: CDR1 MNHNS, CDR2 SASEGT. CDR3 length: 15 residues. The CDR3 nucleotides read TGTGCCAGCAGTTGGGGACAGGCTCCTGGAAACACCATATATTTT. It is translated as CASSWGQAPGNTIYF.